The following is a T cell receptor beta chain sequence with its context. These data belong to a study of blood T cell repertoires in COVID-19. Across the whole study: Whether acute or convalescent, the COVID-19 samples came from the United States, Italy and Spain. T cells, B-cell-depleted T cells, or PBMCs supplied cDNA or gDNA.

As originally analysed: By means of reference gene primer amplification, nucleated cell counts were estimated. Generated by immunoSEQ multiplex PCR, the TCRdb table keeps only in-frame clones and is missing some. V, J and clone size were drawn from that table, and D and trimming were deduced from the DNA. Of about 73,000 clones listed, 70% to 85% are singletons. Specimen: peripheral blood. The sequence was obtained from a woman aged 60-75 years with acute or convalescent COVID-19.

The CDR3 is CASSGQVQETQYF. The CDR3 nucleotides are TGTGCCAGCAGCGGACAGGTCCAAGAGACCCAGTACTTC. V usage is TRBV12-3 or TRBV12-4 and J usage is TRBJ2-5; 7 bases fit TRBD1. The V segment lost 6 bases and the J segment 1 base; nucleotides outside the gene matches: 2. The CDR3 length is 13 residues.